This T cell receptor (beta chain) was recovered during a study of shared clonotypes between healthy human individuals. Study at large: Each donor contributed plates that comprised three CD4 naive, three CD4 memory, two CD8 naive and one CD8 memory. Study outcomes and limitations: A small donor pool kept down the genetic and exposure-history diversity that was represented.

V gave up 7 bases and J gave up 4 bases; unmatched junction bases: 6. The length of the CDR3 is 15 residues. CDR1 is MDHEN and CDR2 is SYDVKM in the germline V gene. CD45RA-negative memory and CD45RA+ naive subsets were split from the CD4+ cells. Study processing details: Junction-only immunoSEQ sequences carried no quality scores, so filtering differed. Profiling relied on immunoSEQ multiplex PCR, and the TCRdb table lists in-frame clones only, not all of them. V and J calls and clone size come straight from that table; D and trimming were deduced from the DNA. The sample consists of some 2,400,000 clones, more than 90% of them appearing once. This clone showed up just once. Its antigen is as yet unknown.

The V call is TRBV28, the J call TRBJ1-6; 8 positions agree with TRBD1. Material for sequencing was naive CD4+ T cells sorted from blood. Subset here: CD45RA+ positively selected. This TCR derives from a man aged 18 to 35 in good health. CDR3 loop: CASTQTGVYNSPLHF. In DNA, the CDR3 is TGTGCCAGCACCCAGACAGGGGTTTATAATTCACCCCTCCACTTT.